The 29 T cell receptor beta chains reported below all come from one sample, sequenced in a study of Ad26.COV2.S vaccination and SARS-CoV-2 variants. The data were produced by immunoSEQ multiplex PCR, yet TCRdb's version contains in-frame clones alone and is incomplete. The repertoire has 300,000 to 400,000 clones, approximately 90% of them found once; the top ten carry approximately 5.9%. The treatment is: approximately 18 received Ad26.COV2.S at low or high dose, single or two shots; about 5 received placebo; per-sample allocation not given. Day 63 after the first vaccine or placebo injection was the time point for sampling. The material sequenced was peripheral blood, taken in a trial of Ad26.COV2.S vaccine versus placebo. The source is a person aged 18-65 years who received the Ad26.COV2.S COVID-19 vaccine or a placebo.

The chain uses TRBV6-6 and TRBJ2-7; D is uncertain. This CDR3 comprises 11 residues. CDR1 MNHNY and CDR2 SVGAGI come from the germline V gene (reference sequence). The V end was cut by 6 bases, the J end by 3 bases, with 6 bases between. CDR3 DNA sequence: TGTGCCAGCAGCTTAGGCTACGAGCAGTACTTC. This translates into CASSLGYEQYF.

This sequence joins TRBV7-6 and TRBJ1-3; D remains ambiguous. CDR3 length: 15 residues. The V gene lost 5 bases and the J gene lost 0 bases, with 11 bases spanning the gap. CDR1 and CDR2 from the germline V gene are SGHVS and FNYEAQ. In nucleotides, the CDR3 is TGTGCCAGCAGCGCCGCGGACGGCTCTGGAAACACCATATATTTT. Encoded protein: CASSAADGSGNTIYF.

This clone was seen more than once but under ten times. The junction shows a germline mismatch at one end, possibly a read error. The rearrangement links TRBV7-7 to TRBJ2-1; TRBD1 aligns across 7 bases. The germline CDR1 and CDR2 sequences are SSHAT and FNYEAQ (reference sequence). This CDR3 contains 17 residues. The CDR3 DNA follows: TGTGCTAGCAGCTTAGGTCGGACAGGACCTATCTACAATGAGCAGTTCTTC. Its protein is CASSLGRTGPIYNEQFF.

The V call is TRBV7-2, the J call TRBJ1-5, with D unresolved. V lost 9 bases and J lost 2, with 8 bases in between. Germline V gives CDR1 SGHTA, CDR2 FQGNSA. The length of the CDR3 is 12 residues. The chain's CDR3 is CASSTGNQPQHF. In DNA, the CDR3 is TGTGCCAGTTCTACAGGCAATCAGCCCCAGCATTTT.

This clone was seen only a few times. The CDR3 region has the DNA TGTGCCAGCAGCGAGGGGGGAAAGGGCTCACCCCTCCACTTT. Translating it yields CASSEGGKGSPLHF. The rearrangement joins TRBV9 to TRBJ1-6; D is possibly TRBD1 (6 bases). The V end was cut by 3 bases, the J end by 10 bases, with 14 bases between. CDR3 length equals 14 residues. Germline CDR1 is SGDLS and CDR2 is YYNGEE.

The genes are TRBV5-8 and TRBJ1-1, with D possibly being TRBD1 (5 bases). V dropped 5 bases and J dropped 7 bases, with 18 bases sitting between them. Germline V gene lookup returns CDR1 SGHTS and CDR2 YDEGEE. The CDR3 covers 14 residues. CDR3 DNA: TGTGCCAGCAGGCCGGTCCGGGACGGGGGTGAAGCTTTCTTT. This gives the protein CASRPVRDGGEAFF.

The chain couples TRBV12-3 or TRBV12-4 to TRBJ1-2; TRBD1 is a possible D gene (5 bases). Trimming removed 8 bases from V and 4 bases from J, with 14 bases in between. The CDR3 spans 13 residues. CDR3 amino acids: CASCREILYGYTF. CDR3 nucleotide sequence: TGTGCCAGCTGCAGGGAAATACTCTATGGCTACACCTTC.

This clone was counted only a few times. The chain carries TRBV13 and TRBJ1-2; tentatively, D is TRBD1 (6 bases). This CDR3 spans 14 amino acids. Looked up from germline, CDR1 is PRHDT and CDR2 is FYEKMQ (reference sequence). With 5 bases removed from V and 4 bases from J, the gap between germline ends came to 14 bases. The CDR3 region is CASSPRQEFYGYTF. The CDR3 nucleotides are TGTGCCAGCAGCCCCCGACAGGAGTTCTATGGCTACACCTTC.

This rearrangement joins TRBV9 to TRBJ2-7, with TRBD2 matching 9 bases. Trimming removed 4 bases from V and 0 bases from J; junction bases left unmatched: 5. CDR1 is SGDLS, CDR2 YYNGEE, per germline. This CDR3 is 15 amino acids long. DNA for the CDR3: TGTGCCAGCAGCCCCCTAGCGGGAAGCTCCTACGAGCAGTACTTC. It yields the protein CASSPLAGSSYEQYF.

V usage is TRBV11-2 and J usage is TRBJ1-2; no clear D gene. Germline lookup yields CDR1 SGHAT and CDR2 FQNNGV. The CDR3 totals 14 residues. Trimming took off 4 bases at V and 7 bases at J, with 16 bases between the two ends. CDR3 DNA: TGTGCCAGCAGCTCGATTTTAAGTCTGGGTGGCTACACCTTC. Amino acids: CASSSILSLGGYTF. The full variable domain, its missing parts supplied by reference TRBV11-2 and TRBJ1-2, is EAGVAQSPRYKIIEKRQSVAFWCNPISGHATLYWYQQILGQGPKLLIQFQNNGVVDDSQLPKDRFSAERLKGVDSTLKIQPAKLEDSAVYLCASSSILSLGGYTFGSGTRLTVV.

This chain links TRBV30 with TRBJ1-6; D ambiguous. In germline, CDR1 is GTSNPN, CDR2 SVGIG (reference sequence). This CDR3 is built from 15 residues. Trimming stripped 1 base from V and 7 bases from J, with 14 bases between. This CDR3 reads CAWSASGLANSPLHF. CDR3 nucleotides: TGTGCCTGGAGTGCCTCCGGTCTGGCGAATTCACCCCTCCACTTT. The complete variable domain, with remaining parts taken from reference TRBV30 and TRBJ1-6, reads SQTIHQWPATLVQPVGSPLSLECTVEGTSNPNLYWYRQAAGRGLQLLFYSVGIGQISSEVPQNLSASRPQDRQFILSSKKLLLSDSGFYLCAWSASGLANSPLHFGNGTRLTVT.

J is TRBJ2-7 and V is TRBV9, with no clear D. This CDR3 has 15 amino acids. Germline V gene sequence: CDR1 SGDLS, CDR2 YYNGEE. Trimming pared 0 bases from V and 2 bases from J, leaving 12 bases between. CDR3: CASSVAPGQAYEQYF. For the CDR3, the DNA is TGTGCCAGCAGCGTAGCTCCCGGGCAGGCCTACGAGCAGTACTTC.

The chain employs TRBV7-2 and TRBJ1-4, with D hard to call. This CDR3 comprises 14 residues. The V end was cut by 3 bases, the J end by 8 bases, with 13 bases between. Per germline, CDR1 SGHTA and CDR2 FQGNSA. This CDR3 is CASSFYGLTEKLFF. The DNA of the CDR3 is TGTGCCAGCAGCTTCTACGGACTGACCGAAAAACTGTTTTTT.

The chain has TRBV7-2 and TRBJ2-7; 7 nucleotides line up with TRBD1. Germline-derived CDR1 and CDR2 are SGHTA and FQGNSA. Trimming cost V 1 base and J 1 base; bases outside gene matches: 7. This CDR3 contains 16 residues. The CDR3 region has the DNA TGTGCCAGCAGCTTAGGGGTGGACAGGAAATCCTACGAGCAGTACTTC. This translates into CASSLGVDRKSYEQYF.

The chain has TRBV3-1 (or the pseudogene TRBV3-2) and TRBJ2-7; TRBD1 matches at 8 bases. V shed 1 base and J 11 bases; nucleotides not matched to a gene: 10. The CDR3 loop spans 14 amino acids. Germline V CDR1 and CDR2: LGHDT, YNNKEL (reference sequence). CDR3 nucleotides: TGTGCCAGCAGCCAAGCGAGAGGACAGGGAGAGGAGTACTTC. It is translated as CASSQARGQGEEYF.

Worth noting for this clone: This sample also contains other DNA sequences that code for the same CDR3. The chain has TRBV7-9 and TRBJ2-7, with D unclear. The CDR3 has 13 residues. V was pared by 1 base and J by 3 bases, with 7 bases between. CDR1 and CDR2 (germline): SEHNR, FQNEAQ (reference sequence). The CDR3 coding sequence is TGTGCCAGCAGCTTAGAGTTCAGCTACGAGCAGTACTTC. Translating gives CASSLEFSYEQYF.

This clone appeared a single time. The sample carries other DNA sequences with the same CDR3. The chain is built from TRBV6-2 or TRBV6-3 and TRBJ2-7; D uncertain. Germline CDR1 MNHEY, CDR2 SVGEGT. CDR3 length: 13 residues. V was clipped by 0 bases and J by 0 bases, with 3 bases between them. Here the CDR3 DNA reads TGTGCCAGCAGTTACTCTCGCTCCTACGAGCAGTACTTC. Its protein product is CASSYSRSYEQYF.

The chain couples TRBV5-4 to TRBJ1-4; 8 positions match TRBD1. V trimming: 0 bases; J trimming: 8 bases; junction bases outside the gene matches: 6. CDR3 length equals 15 residues. The V gene's germline CDR1 is SGHNT and CDR2 YYREEE (reference sequence). CDR3 bases: TGTGCCAGCAGCTTGGACCAGGGGGCTGTGGAAAAACTGTTTTTT. This codes for CASSLDQGAVEKLFF.

The chain recombines TRBV7-9 with TRBJ1-2; TRBD1 is a possible D gene (6 bases). V lost 5 bases to trimming and J lost 1 base, with 11 bases between them. Germline V gives CDR1 SEHNR, CDR2 FQNEAQ (reference sequence). The CDR3 is 14 amino acids. The CDR3 DNA is TGTGCCAGCAGCCTGGACAGAAATAACTATGGCTACACCTTC. It codes for CASSLDRNNYGYTF.

This clone occurred a few times. At the DNA level, this CDR3 is encoded by other sequences in the same sample as well. This chain joins TRBV9 and TRBJ2-7; 7 nucleotides agree with TRBD1. Germline V gives CDR1 SGDLS, CDR2 YYNGEE. After removal of 10 bases from V and 4 bases from J, the junction contained 8 bases not matched to a gene. This CDR3 contains 12 residues. The DNA for the CDR3 is TGTGCCTCCAGTCGGGACAGATACGAGCAGTACTTC. Protein: CASSRDRYEQYF.

CDR3 in DNA: TGTGCCAGCAGCCCCACGGGAGTGGGCACAGGGGGTGAAAAACTGTTTTTT. It specifies CASSPTGVGTGGEKLFF. The V gene is TRBV7-9, the J gene TRBJ1-4, with 8 bases matching TRBD1. The length of the CDR3 is 17 residues. Germline V gives CDR1 SEHNR, CDR2 FQNEAQ (reference sequence). V lost 5 bases, J lost 7 bases, and 15 bases stayed unmatched.

V usage is TRBV30 and J usage is TRBJ2-2; D ambiguous. The V gene lost 2 bases and the J gene lost 1 base, with 5 bases spanning the gap. The germline V gene has CDR1 GTSNPN and CDR2 SVGIG (reference sequence). CDR3 length: 13 amino acids. The CDR3 loop is CAWSTVNTGELFF. CDR3 nucleotide sequence: TGTGCCTGGAGTACCGTGAACACCGGGGAGCTGTTTTTT.

The gene calls are TRBV7-9 and TRBJ1-2, with D possibly TRBD1 on 5 matching bases. Germline CDR1 SEHNR, CDR2 FQNEAQ (reference sequence). V was trimmed by 4 bases and J by 4 bases, leaving 19 bases between them. This CDR3 has 16 residues. CDR3 residues: CASSSTRDGLSYGYTF. CDR3 DNA: TGTGCCAGCAGCTCTACCCGGGACGGATTATCCTATGGCTACACCTTC.

This chain joins TRBV18 and TRBJ1-1; 7 bases align to TRBD1. The CDR3 covers 15 residues. V was clipped by 4 bases and J by 1 base; unmatched bases: 6. The germline V gene encodes CDR1 KGHSH and CDR2 LQKENI. CDR3 sequence (DNA): TGTGCCAGCTCACTACCGACAGGGCGGAACACTGAAGCTTTCTTT. It translates to CASSLPTGRNTEAFF.

V is TRBV4-1 and J is TRBJ2-4; TRBD1 matches 10 bases. Looked up from germline, CDR1 is MGHRA and CDR2 is YSYEKL. This CDR3 has 14 amino acids. The trim removed 3 bases at V and 6 bases at J, leaving 2 bases unmatched. Written as DNA, the CDR3 is TGCGCCAGCAGCCAGGGACAGGGGAGAAACATTCAGTACTTC. This translates into CASSQGQGRNIQYF.

V gene TRBV14 combines with J gene TRBJ2-3; D is possibly TRBD1 or TRBD2 (5 bases each). Trimming cost V 2 bases and J 1 base, with 10 bases left between them. This CDR3 region has 15 residues. The germline V gene has CDR1 SGHDN and CDR2 FVKESK. This CDR3 is CASSQTRGRTDTQYF. As DNA, the CDR3 is TGTGCCAGCAGCCAAACTCGGGGCCGCACAGATACGCAGTATTTT.

The rearrangement links TRBV2 to TRBJ2-2; D unresolved. The V end lost 7 bases, the J end lost 3 bases, and 12 bases lay between the germline ends. The CDR3 contains 14 residues. Per the germline V gene, CDR1 is SNHLY and CDR2 is FYNNEI. The CDR3 protein is CASNPTRYTGELFF. CDR3 bases: TGTGCCAGCAACCCTACAAGATACACCGGGGAGCTGTTTTTT.

This clone was seen only once. Other DNA sequences in this sample translate to the same CDR3. The chain has TRBV30 and TRBJ1-5, with D possibly being TRBD1 (6 bases). The CDR3 is made up of 14 amino acids. Germline CDR1 and CDR2: GTSNPN and SVGIG (reference sequence). V lost 0 bases and J 4 bases, leaving 10 bases between the germline ends. As DNA, the CDR3 is TGTGCCTGGAGTGTAGGGCAGGGGAATCAGCCCCAGCATTTT. Translation: CAWSVGQGNQPQHF. The full variable domain, completed using reference TRBV30 and TRBJ1-5, is SQTIHQWPATLVQPVGSPLSLECTVEGTSNPNLYWYRQAAGRGLQLLFYSVGIGQISSEVPQNLSASRPQDRQFILSSKKLLLSDSGFYLCAWSVGQGNQPQHFGDGTRLSIL.

The CDR3 coding sequence is TGTGCCAGCAGCAGACTTCCGGGTGATCCTTATGGCTACACCTTC. It is translated as CASSRLPGDPYGYTF. The chain recombines TRBV5-6 with TRBJ1-2; unclear D gene. Between the trimmed V and J ends, which lost 4 bases and 5 bases, there was a span of 18 bases. The length of the CDR3 is 15 residues. CDR1 is SGHDT, CDR2 YYEEEE, per germline.